This section outlines one T cell receptor (beta chain) sequence together with its context. These data are taken from a study of T cell changes during pregnancy in multiple sclerosis. The CDR3 is 10 residues long. V lost 3 bases and J lost 9, with 5 bases in between. Per the germline V gene, CDR1 is SNHLY and CDR2 is FYNNEI. Profiling relied on immunoSEQ multiplex PCR, and the TCRdb table lists in-frame clones only, not all of them. The table lists about 84,000 clones, about 94% of them singletons. The source material was peripheral blood, sampled in the third trimester of pregnancy. This TCR derives from a female donor with multiple sclerosis, enrolled in a pregnancy study. The genes are TRBV2 and TRBJ1-2; D not resolved. The CDR3 DNA reads TGTGCCAGCAGTGAGTACAGCTACACCTTC. It codes for CASSEYSYTF. The whole variable domain, remainder taken from reference TRBV2 and TRBJ1-2, is EPEVTQTPSHQVTQMGQEVILRCVPISNHLYFYWYRQILGQKVEFLVSFYNNEISEKSEIFDDQFSVERPDGSNFTLKIRSTKLEDSAMYFCASSEYSYTFGSGTRLTVV.